These 30 T cell receptor beta chains were all obtained from the same sample, sequenced in a study of blood T cells in healthy people across ages. Sample-barcoded 5' priming and a J-beta primer mix drove a second PCR of about 7 to 11 cycles. TCRdb fed the 5' RACE reads into MiXCR, producing one record per CDR3 protein. The table shows hundreds of thousands of distinct CDR3 sequences, with approximately 21% occurring only once. Sequences were obtained from blood. The receptors shown here come from a man between 65 and 85 years old in good health.

V is TRBV28 and J is TRBJ2-2; 7 nucleotides line up with TRBD1. V dropped 6 bases and J dropped 2; count of bases not matched to a gene: 6. CDR1 is MDHEN, CDR2 SYDVKM, per germline. The CDR3 totals 15 residues. DNA for the CDR3: TGTGCCAGCAGCCCGTGGGACAGCAACACCGGGGAGCTGTTTTTT. Amino acid sequence: CASSPWDSNTGELFF.

This chain uses TRBV20-1 with TRBJ2-1; D might be TRBD2 (5 bases). TRBJ2-5 matches the DNA end more closely, so the J call is doubtful. The CDR3 length is 14 residues. The germline CDR1 and CDR2 sequences are DFQATT and SNEGSKA (reference sequence). Here the CDR3 DNA reads TGCAGTGCTAGGGCCCGACGGGGAACGGAGACCCAGTACTTC. Its protein is CSARARRGTETQYF.

This clonotype was seen a few times. V gene TRBV6-2 or TRBV6-3 combines with J gene TRBJ1-5; TRBD1 matches 8 bases. Germline V gene sequence: CDR1 MNHEY, CDR2 SVGEGT. The junction had 3 bases not matched to a gene; V was cut back by 1 base and J by 7 bases. The CDR3 has 14 amino acids. CDR3 DNA: TGTGCCAGCAGTTACTTGCAGGGGGCACAGCCCCAGCATTTT. Translated: CASSYLQGAQPQHF.

This clonotype was counted only a few times. The CDR3 nucleotides are TGTGCCAGCACCGGGATCTGGGACAACACCGGGGAGCTGTTTTTT. Translation gives CASTGIWDNTGELFF. The chain has TRBV28 and TRBJ2-2; TRBD1 or TRBD2 may be the D gene (5 bases each). Trimming took 7 bases from V and 2 from J, leaving 14 bases between them. In germline, CDR1 is MDHEN, CDR2 SYDVKM. The CDR3 has 15 amino acids. Complete variable domain (other parts from reference TRBV28 and TRBJ2-2): DVKVTQSSRYLVKRTGEKVFLECVQDMDHENMFWYRQDPGLGLRLIYFSYDVKMKEKGDIPEGYSVSREKKERFSLILESASTNQTSMYLCASTGIWDNTGELFFGEGSRLTVL.

The chain has TRBV6-6 and TRBJ1-4; D perhaps matches TRBD1 (5 bases). CDR3 size: 14 residues. The germline gives CDR1 MNHNY, CDR2 SVGAGI (reference sequence). Trimming removed 7 bases from V and 8 bases from J, with 17 bases in between. The CDR3 spells CASTPGTWDEKLFF. Here the CDR3 DNA reads TGTGCCAGCACTCCCGGGACTTGGGACGAAAAACTGTTTTTT.

This chain connects TRBV12-3 or TRBV12-4 to TRBJ2-5; tentative D call: TRBD2 (6 bases). The V end was cut by 6 bases, the J end by 2 bases, with 16 bases between. This CDR3 comprises 15 residues. The CDR3 here is CASSPQYGGQETQYF. CDR3 sequence (DNA): TGTGCCAGCAGCCCCCAGTATGGGGGGCAAGAGACCCAGTACTTC.

V gene TRBV20-1 combines with J gene TRBJ2-3; D ambiguous. Germline V lookup: CDR1 DFQATT, CDR2 SNEGSKA (reference sequence). V lost 8 bases and J lost 1, with 7 bases in between. This CDR3 has 11 residues. CDR3 in DNA: TGCAGTCAAGAGGGCACAGATACGCAGTATTTT. Protein: CSQEGTDTQYF.

The J gene is TRBJ1-5, the V gene TRBV3-1; 12 bases map to TRBD1. Losses at the gene ends were 0 bases for V and 9 bases for J; bases not matched to a gene: 9. The CDR3 is made up of 17 amino acids. Looked up from germline, CDR1 is LGHDT and CDR2 is YNNKEL (reference sequence). The CDR3 here is CASSQDVGTGGESPQHF. The CDR3 DNA reads TGTGCCAGCAGCCAAGATGTCGGGACAGGGGGCGAGTCGCCCCAGCATTTT.

The rearrangement joins TRBV10-3 to TRBJ1-6; no clear D. CDR1 and CDR2 from the germline V gene are ENHRY and SYGVKD. CDR3 size: 14 residues. V was cut by 9 bases and J by 3 bases, with 12 bases left in between. CDR3 sequence reads: CAMFTVNYNSPLHF. CDR3 coding DNA: TGTGCCATGTTTACAGTAAACTATAATTCACCCCTCCACTTT.

This clonotype appeared a few times. The chain has TRBV5-1 and TRBJ1-4, with D hard to call. Germline lookup yields CDR1 SGHRS and CDR2 YFSETQ. Trimming shortened V by 4 bases and J by 7 bases, and 14 bases separated the two germline ends. The CDR3 is made up of 14 amino acids. The DNA of the CDR3 is TGCGCCAGCAGCCAGGACTTCTGGGGTGAAAAACTGTTTTTT. As protein: CASSQDFWGEKLFF.

At least ten counts were recorded for this clonotype. The V call is TRBV20-1, the J call TRBJ2-4; possible D gene TRBD2, 7 bases. Germline V gives CDR1 DFQATT, CDR2 SNEGSKA (reference sequence). Trimming left V 0 bases short and J 1 base short, with 19 bases between. The CDR3 is 18 residues long. Here the CDR3 DNA reads TGCAGTGCTAGAGATCTGGGGGGGGGCACATGGGCCAAAAACATTCAGTACTTC. Translating it yields CSARDLGGGTWAKNIQYF.

This clonotype has just a few counts. This chain joins TRBV18 and TRBJ2-3; TRBD2 aligns across 8 bases. This CDR3 region has 16 residues. The J segment lost 0 bases and the V segment lost 2 bases, leaving 4 bases of the junction unmatched. Germline values: CDR1 KGHSH, CDR2 LQKENI. The CDR3: CASSPLAGTSTDTQYF. In DNA, the CDR3 is TGTGCCAGCTCACCATTAGCGGGAACTAGCACAGATACGCAGTATTTT.

This clonotype was seen a handful of times. The V gene is TRBV24-1, the J gene TRBJ2-1; D uncertain. The V end lost 0 bases, the J end lost 10 bases, and 12 bases lay between the germline ends. The CDR3 is 14 residues long. Germline V gene data show CDR1 as KGHDR and CDR2 as SFDVKD. CDR3 nucleotide sequence: TGTGCCACCAGTGATTTGAGTCAGTTTGGGGAGCAGTTCTTC. It codes for CATSDLSQFGEQFF.

This clonotype has just a few counts. The chain combines TRBV7-9 with TRBJ1-1, with TRBD1 identical over 12 bases. In germline, CDR1 is SEHNR, CDR2 FQNEAQ (reference sequence). CDR3 length: 16 amino acids. With V trimmed by 5 bases and J by 4 bases, 8 bases remained unmatched. The CDR3 sequence: CASSGLPGQGATEAFF. CDR3 DNA: TGTGCCAGCAGCGGACTACCGGGACAGGGGGCCACTGAAGCTTTCTTT.

This clonotype was seen a handful of times. The chain carries TRBV10-3 and TRBJ2-1, with 8 bases lining up with TRBD1. The ends lost 6 bases at V and 6 bases at J; junction bases unmatched: 4. CDR1 is ENHRY and CDR2 is SYGVKD in the germline V gene. CDR3 length equals 13 residues. This CDR3 is CAISWTGSNEQFF. CDR3 in DNA: TGTGCCATCAGCTGGACAGGGTCCAATGAGCAGTTCTTC.

This clonotype came up a few times. This is likely a read error, given that the CDR3 carries no conserved phenylalanine or tryptophan at its end. V is TRBV14 and J is TRBJ1-1; D unresolved. The CDR3 consists of 13 residues. Germline lookup yields CDR1 SGHDN and CDR2 FVKESK. V was trimmed by 3 bases and J by 7 bases, leaving 12 bases between them. As DNA, the CDR3 is TGTGCCAGCAGCCATTTAGCTCGGGTTGAAGCTTTCCTT. Protein sequence: CASSHLARVEAFL.

This clonotype was observed a handful of times. J is TRBJ2-3 and V is TRBV20-1; D is possibly TRBD2 (7 bases). Deletions cut 3 bases from V and 6 bases from J, with 16 bases between. Germline V gene sequence: CDR1 DFQATT, CDR2 SNEGSKA (reference sequence). This CDR3 region has 14 residues. The CDR3 coding sequence is TGCAGTGCTAGTGGCGGGGGCAAGGGGGATACGCAGTATTTT. This sequence encodes CSASGGGKGDTQYF.

To note about this clonotype: Mismatch with germline at one junction end may stem from a read error. This chain connects TRBV7-9 to TRBJ2-7; D is ambiguous. Gene TRBJ2-5 matches the end of the DNA better, so the J call may be wrong. Germline lookup yields CDR1 SEHNR and CDR2 FQNEAQ (reference sequence). This CDR3 is 15 amino acids long. CDR3 DNA: TGCGCCAGCAGCTTAGCTTTCCGGAAAGAAGAGACCCAGTACTTC. It yields the protein CASSLAFRKEETQYF.

This clonotype was seen more than once but under ten times. The rearrangement joins TRBV21-1 to TRBJ1-6. TRBV21-1 is a listed pseudogene. The CDR3 covers 17 residues. The CDR3 DNA reads as TGTGCCAGCAGCAATTCCCTACCTTTTTACCAGAATTCACCCCTCCACTTT. Its protein is CASSNSLPFYQNSPLHF.

This clonotype has only a few counts. This sequence joins TRBV20-1 and TRBJ2-7, with unresolved D. Germline V gene data show CDR1 as DFQATT and CDR2 as SNEGSKA (reference sequence). This CDR3 spans 13 amino acids. Trimming removed 3 bases from V and 3 bases from J, with 12 bases in between. The CDR3 nucleotides are TGCAGTGCTAGCGGGCTCAGCATCTACGAGCAGTACGTC. Amino acids: CSASGLSIYEQYV.

This chain joins TRBV6-6 and TRBJ2-3; D might be TRBD1 (7 bases). Trimming shortened V by 6 bases and J by 3 bases, and 19 bases separated the two germline ends. Germline V gene sequence: CDR1 MNHNY, CDR2 SVGAGI (reference sequence). This CDR3 spans 16 amino acids. This chain's CDR3 is CASSDQGGVGTDTQYF. CDR3 bases: TGTGCCAGCAGCGACCAGGGGGGAGTAGGGACAGATACGCAGTATTTT.

The CDR3 reads CASSEAGDSYNEQFF. The CDR3 coding sequence is TGCGCCAGCAGCGAAGCGGGGGACTCCTACAATGAGCAGTTCTTC. The chain employs TRBV5-1 and TRBJ2-1, with 8 bases fitting TRBD2. The J segment lost 0 bases and the V segment lost 4 bases, leaving 3 bases of the junction unmatched. Germline V gene sequence: CDR1 SGHRS, CDR2 YFSETQ. CDR3 length equals 15 residues. Combining the CDR3 with reference TRBV5-1 and TRBJ2-1 gives the whole variable domain KAGVTQTPRYLIKTRGQQVTLSCSPISGHRSVSWYQQTPGQGLQFLFEYFSETQRNKGNFPGRFSGRQFSNSRSEMNVSTLELGDSALYLCASSEAGDSYNEQFFGPGTRLTVL.

This clonotype was found many times. The chain has TRBV29-1 and TRBJ2-5; D might be TRBD1 or TRBD2, each matching 5 bases. Trimming left V 0 bases short and J 8 bases short, with 13 bases between. The CDR3 covers 13 residues. Germline V gene data show CDR1 as SQVTM and CDR2 as ANQGSEA. CDR3 sequence reads: CSVEESGTATQYF. In DNA form, the CDR3 reads TGCAGCGTTGAAGAGTCTGGGACCGCCACCCAGTACTTC. Complete variable domain (other parts from reference TRBV29-1 and TRBJ2-5): SAVISQKPSRDICQRGTSLTIQCQVDSQVTMMFWYRQQPGQSLTLIATANQGSEATYESGFVIDKFPISRPNLTFSTLTVSNMSPEDSSIYLCSVEESGTATQYFGPGTRLLVL.

The gene calls are TRBV4-1 and TRBJ2-1; 8 bases agree with TRBD2. This CDR3 contains 16 residues. Losses at the gene ends were 2 bases for V and 0 bases for J; bases not matched to a gene: 3. CDR1 and CDR2 from the germline V gene are MGHRA and YSYEKL. For the CDR3, the DNA is TGCGCCAGCAGCCAACTGGGGACTAGCTCCTACAATGAGCAGTTCTTC. Its protein product is CASSQLGTSSYNEQFF.

This clonotype appeared a few times. This chain links TRBV28 with TRBJ2-6; no reliable D call. Germline CDR1 MDHEN, CDR2 SYDVKM. The V end lost 7 bases, the J end lost 2 bases, and 9 bases lay between the germline ends. This CDR3 is built from 14 residues. The CDR3 DNA follows: TGTGCCAGCATCTCCCCCGCTGGGGCCAACGTCCTGACTTTC. It is translated as CASISPAGANVLTF.

This rearrangement joins TRBV6-1 to TRBJ1-2; D might be TRBD1 (5 bases). This CDR3 comprises 15 residues. Trimming removed 4 bases from V and 0 bases from J, with 12 bases in between. The V gene's germline CDR1 is MNHNS and CDR2 SASEGT. Here the CDR3 DNA reads TGTGCCAGCAGTGGACGGGACGGCACTAACTATGGCTACACCTTC. Translating gives CASSGRDGTNYGYTF.

J is TRBJ2-1 and V is TRBV29-1; D may be TRBD2 (6 bases). The CDR3 runs to 12 residues. Trimming took off 5 bases at V and 7 bases at J, with 12 bases between the two ends. Germline V gene data show CDR1 as SQVTM and CDR2 as ANQGSEA. CDR3 nucleotides: TGCAGCGTTCCCGGGACTGGGAATGAGCAGTTCTTC. This sequence encodes CSVPGTGNEQFF.

The chain joins TRBV10-1 to TRBJ2-5, with 9 bases identical to TRBD2. Germline V gene lookup returns CDR1 WNHNN and CDR2 SYGVQD (reference sequence). The CDR3 totals 15 residues. V lost 2 bases and J lost 4; bases outside the gene matches: 5. The CDR3 DNA sequence: TGCGCCAGCAGTGAGAACCCACTAGCGGGAGAGACCCAGTACTTC. It translates to CASSENPLAGETQYF.

J is TRBJ2-5 and V is TRBV20-1; 12 bases fit TRBD2. CDR3 length: 15 amino acids. Trimming cost V 7 bases and J 5 bases; bases outside gene matches: 11. Per germline, CDR1 DFQATT and CDR2 SNEGSKA (reference sequence). The CDR3 DNA sequence: TGCAGTGGGGGCGGACTAGCGGGGAGTAGGGAGACCCAGTACTTC. The encoded protein is CSGGGLAGSRETQYF.

V is TRBV20-1 and J is TRBJ1-1; 10 positions match TRBD1. Germline V gene lookup returns CDR1 DFQATT and CDR2 SNEGSKA (reference sequence). V shed 1 base, J shed 10 bases, and the junction held 12 bases outside the gene matches. The CDR3 has 15 amino acids. CDR3: CSARASGQGFATAFF. The CDR3 DNA follows: TGCAGTGCTAGAGCCTCGGGACAGGGGTTTGCGACAGCTTTCTTT.